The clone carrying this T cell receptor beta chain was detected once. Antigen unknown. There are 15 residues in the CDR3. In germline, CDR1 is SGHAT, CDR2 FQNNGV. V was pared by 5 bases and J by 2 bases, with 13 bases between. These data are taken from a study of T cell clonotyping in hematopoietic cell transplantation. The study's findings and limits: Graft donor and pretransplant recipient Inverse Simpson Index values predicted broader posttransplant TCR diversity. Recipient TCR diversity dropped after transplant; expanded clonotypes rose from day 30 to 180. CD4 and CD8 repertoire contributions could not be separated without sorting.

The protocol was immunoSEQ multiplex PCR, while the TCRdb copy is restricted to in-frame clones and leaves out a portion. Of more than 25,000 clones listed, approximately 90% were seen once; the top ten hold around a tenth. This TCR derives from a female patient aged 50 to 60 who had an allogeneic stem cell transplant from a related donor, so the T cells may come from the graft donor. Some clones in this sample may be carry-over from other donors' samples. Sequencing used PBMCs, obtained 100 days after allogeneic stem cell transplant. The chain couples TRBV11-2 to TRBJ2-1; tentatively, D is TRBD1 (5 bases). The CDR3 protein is CASSPVGPAYNEQFF. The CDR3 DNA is TGTGCCAGCAGCCCCGTGGGGCCTGCCTACAATGAGCAGTTCTTC.